These T cell receptor beta chains were read from a single sample in a study of Graves' ophthalmopathy and Graves' hyperthyroidism. TCRdb itself ran the multiplex PCR reads through MiXCR, one entry per CDR3 protein. The sample contains about 200,000 distinct CDR3 sequences, less than 30% of which appear only once. The source material was peripheral blood. These TCRs come from a man aged 45 to 65 with Graves' ophthalmopathy. CDR3s include the opening cysteine and the closing phenylalanine or tryptophan. A D gene is named only where the DNA matches it firmly. The size entry is marked missing in some rows and otherwise reads once, few, many or a size class.

v_gene	j_gene	d_gene	abundance	CDR3aa	CDR3nt
TRBV12-3/TRBV12-4	TRBJ2-5	-	many	CASSLRYQETQYF	TGTGCCAGCAGTTTACGGTACCAAGAGACCCAGTACTTC
TRBV11-2	TRBJ2-5	TRBD1	many	CASSLESGGTQYF	TGTGCCAGCAGCTTAGAGTCAGGGGGGACCCAGTACTTC
TRBV9	TRBJ2-7	-	many	CASSVELKEQYF	TGTGCCAGCAGCGTAGAGTTGAAAGAGCAGTACTTC
TRBV6-5	TRBJ2-7	TRBD2	many	CASRSRLAGVYEQYF	TGTGCCAGCAGGTCTCGTCTAGCGGGAGTCTACGAGCAGTACTTC
TRBV19	TRBJ1-6	-	once	CASSLPRGGSRGSPLHF	TGTGCCAGTAGCCTACCCAGGGGAGGATCTCGCGGCTCACCCCTCCACTTT
TRBV28	TRBJ1-6	-	-	CASSRDQGNSPLHF	TGTGCCAGCAGTAGGGACCAAGGGAATTCACCCCTCCACTTT
TRBV11-2	TRBJ2-7	TRBD2	-	CASSLLAGEDPAGYEQYF	TGTGCCAGCAGCTTACTAGCGGGAGAGGACCCCGCCGGATACGAGCAGTACTTC
TRBV28	TRBJ2-2	-	many	CASTEGGSHTGELFF	TGTGCCAGCACCGAGGGTGGGAGTCACACCGGGGAGCTGTTTTTT
TRBV3-1	TRBJ1-2	-	many	CASSQPGVDYGYTF	TGTGCCAGCAGCCAGCCAGGGGTTGACTATGGCTACACCTTC
TRBV6-5	TRBJ2-7	TRBD1	many	CASSAGDRAYEQYF	TGTGCCAGCAGCGCCGGGGACAGGGCCTACGAGCAGTACTTC
TRBV11-2	TRBJ2-7	TRBD2	many	CASSLETSGGVYEQYF	TGTGCCAGCAGCTTAGAGACTAGCGGGGGAGTCTACGAGCAGTACTTC
TRBV29-1	TRBJ2-5	TRBD2	many	CSVAASGSRETQYF	TGCAGCGTTGCGGCTAGCGGGAGTCGGGAGACCCAGTACTTC
TRBV3-1	TRBJ1-2	TRBD1	many	CASSQGTGDISYGYTF	TGTGCCAGCAGCCAAGGGACAGGGGATATATCCTATGGCTACACCTTC
TRBV27	TRBJ1-3	-	many	CASSDGTRAGNTIYF	TGTGCCAGCAGTGACGGGACACGAGCTGGAAACACCATATATTTT
TRBV7-8	TRBJ2-7	TRBD2	many	CASSSTSGRTHEQYF	TGTGCCAGCAGCTCTACTAGCGGGCGCACCCACGAGCAGTACTTC
TRBV14	TRBJ1-1	TRBD1	once	CASSQDLDRGKTEAFF	TGTGCCAGCAGCCAAGATTTGGACAGGGGGAAAACTGAAGCTTTCTTT
TRBV19	TRBJ1-5	TRBD1	-	CASTMTGHNQPQHF	TGTGCCAGTACTATGACAGGGCACAATCAGCCCCAGCATTTT